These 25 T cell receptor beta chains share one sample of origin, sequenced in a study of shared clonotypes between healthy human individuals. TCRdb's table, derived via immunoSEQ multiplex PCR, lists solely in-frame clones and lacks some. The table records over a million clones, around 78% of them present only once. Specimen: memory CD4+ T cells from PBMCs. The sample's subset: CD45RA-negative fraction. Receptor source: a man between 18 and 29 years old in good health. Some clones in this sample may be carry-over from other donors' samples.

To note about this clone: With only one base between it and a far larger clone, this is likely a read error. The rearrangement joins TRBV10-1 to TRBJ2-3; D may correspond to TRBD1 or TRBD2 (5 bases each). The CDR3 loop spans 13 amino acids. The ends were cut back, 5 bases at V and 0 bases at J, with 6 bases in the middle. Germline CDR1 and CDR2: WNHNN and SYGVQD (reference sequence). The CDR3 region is CASSRDSTDTQYF. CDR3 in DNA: TGCGCCAGCAGTCGGGACAGCACAGATACGCAGTATTTT.

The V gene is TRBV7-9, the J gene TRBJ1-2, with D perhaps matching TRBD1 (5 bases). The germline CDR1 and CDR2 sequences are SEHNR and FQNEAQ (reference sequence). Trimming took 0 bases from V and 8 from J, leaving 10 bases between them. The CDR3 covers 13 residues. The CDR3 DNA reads TGTGCCAGCAGCTTAGCCAGTAGGGGCGGCTACACCTTC. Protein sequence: CASSLASRGGYTF. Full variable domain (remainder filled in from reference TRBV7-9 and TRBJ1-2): DTGVSQNPRHKITKRGQNVTFRCDPISEHNRLYWYRQTLGQGPEFLTYFQNEAQLEKSRLLSDRFSAERPKGSFSTLEIQRTEQGDSAMYLCASSLASRGGYTFGSGTRLTVV.

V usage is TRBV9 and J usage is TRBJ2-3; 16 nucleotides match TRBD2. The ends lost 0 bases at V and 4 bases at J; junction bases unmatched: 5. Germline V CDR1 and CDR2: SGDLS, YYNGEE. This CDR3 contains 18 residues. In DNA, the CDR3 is TGTGCCAGCAGCGTAGGGGGACTAGCGGGAGGGGTCGCAGATACGCAGTATTTT. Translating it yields CASSVGGLAGGVADTQYF.

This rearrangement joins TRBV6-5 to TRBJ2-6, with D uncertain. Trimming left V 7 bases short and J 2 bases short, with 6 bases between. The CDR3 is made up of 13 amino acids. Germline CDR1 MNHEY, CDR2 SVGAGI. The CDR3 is CASKLAGANVLTF. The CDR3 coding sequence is TGTGCCAGCAAGCTCGCTGGGGCCAACGTCCTGACTTTC.

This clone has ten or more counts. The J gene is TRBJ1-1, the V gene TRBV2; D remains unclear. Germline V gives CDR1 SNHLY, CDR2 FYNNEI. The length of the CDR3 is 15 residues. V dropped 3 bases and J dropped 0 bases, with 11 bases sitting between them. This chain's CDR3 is CASSESVLMNTEAFF. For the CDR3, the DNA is TGTGCCAGCAGTGAGTCGGTACTGATGAACACTGAAGCTTTCTTT.

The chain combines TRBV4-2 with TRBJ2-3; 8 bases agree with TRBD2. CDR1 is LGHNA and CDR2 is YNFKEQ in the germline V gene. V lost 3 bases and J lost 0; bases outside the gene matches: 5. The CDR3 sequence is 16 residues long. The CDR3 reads CASSHGLAPSTDTQYF. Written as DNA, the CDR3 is TGTGCCAGCAGCCATGGACTAGCTCCGAGCACAGATACGCAGTATTTT.

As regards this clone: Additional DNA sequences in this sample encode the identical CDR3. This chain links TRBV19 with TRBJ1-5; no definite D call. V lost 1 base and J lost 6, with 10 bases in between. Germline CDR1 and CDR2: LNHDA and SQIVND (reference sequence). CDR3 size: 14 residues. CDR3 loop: CASSIARVGQPQHF. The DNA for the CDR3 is TGTGCCAGTAGTATAGCCCGAGTCGGTCAGCCCCAGCATTTT.

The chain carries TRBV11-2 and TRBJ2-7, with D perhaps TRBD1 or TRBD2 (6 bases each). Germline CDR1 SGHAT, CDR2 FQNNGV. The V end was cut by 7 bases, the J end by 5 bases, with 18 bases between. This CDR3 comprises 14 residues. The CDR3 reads CASKRGVSGDEQYF. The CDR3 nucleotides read TGTGCCAGCAAGAGGGGGGTGTCGGGAGACGAGCAGTACTTC.

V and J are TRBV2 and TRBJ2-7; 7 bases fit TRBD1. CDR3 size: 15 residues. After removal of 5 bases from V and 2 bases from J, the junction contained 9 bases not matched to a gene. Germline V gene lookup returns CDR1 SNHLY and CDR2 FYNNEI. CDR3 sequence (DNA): TGTGCCAGCAGTCCGGACAGGTTTGCCCCCTACGAGCAGTACTTC. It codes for CASSPDRFAPYEQYF.

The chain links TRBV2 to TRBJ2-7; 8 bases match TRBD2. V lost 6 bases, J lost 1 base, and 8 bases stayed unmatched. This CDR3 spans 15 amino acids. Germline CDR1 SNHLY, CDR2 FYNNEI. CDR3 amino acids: CASSGLAGLSYEQYF. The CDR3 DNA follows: TGTGCCAGCAGCGGACTAGCTGGGCTATCCTACGAGCAGTACTTC.

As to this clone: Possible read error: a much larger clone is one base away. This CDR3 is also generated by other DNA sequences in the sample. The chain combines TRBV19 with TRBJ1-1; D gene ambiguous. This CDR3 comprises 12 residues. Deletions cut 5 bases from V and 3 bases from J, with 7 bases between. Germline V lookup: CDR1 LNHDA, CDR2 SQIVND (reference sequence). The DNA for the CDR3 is TGTGCCAGTAGTGGCCGGTACACTGAAGCTTTCTTT. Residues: CASSGRYTEAFF.

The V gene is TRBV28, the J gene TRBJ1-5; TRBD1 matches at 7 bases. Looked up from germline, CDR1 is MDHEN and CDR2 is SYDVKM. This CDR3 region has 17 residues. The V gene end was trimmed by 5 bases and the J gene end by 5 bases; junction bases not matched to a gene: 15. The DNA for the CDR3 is TGTGCCAGCAGTGCATCCAAACTAAGGGACAGAGATCAGCCCCAGCATTTT. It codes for CASSASKLRDRDQPQHF.

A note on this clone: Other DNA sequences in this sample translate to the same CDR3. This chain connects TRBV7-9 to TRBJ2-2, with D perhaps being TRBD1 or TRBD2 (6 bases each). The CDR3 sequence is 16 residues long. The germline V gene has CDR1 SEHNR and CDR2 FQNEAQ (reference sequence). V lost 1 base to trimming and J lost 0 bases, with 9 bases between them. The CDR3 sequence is CASSLVGGPNTGELFF. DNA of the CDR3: TGTGCCAGCAGCTTAGTGGGGGGCCCGAACACCGGGGAGCTGTTTTTT.

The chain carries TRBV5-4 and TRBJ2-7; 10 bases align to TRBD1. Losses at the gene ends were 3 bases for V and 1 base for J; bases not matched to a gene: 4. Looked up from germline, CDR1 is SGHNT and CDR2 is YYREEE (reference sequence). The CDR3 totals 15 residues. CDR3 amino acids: CASSWRDRGSYEQYF. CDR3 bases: TGTGCCAGCAGCTGGCGGGACAGGGGTTCCTACGAGCAGTACTTC.

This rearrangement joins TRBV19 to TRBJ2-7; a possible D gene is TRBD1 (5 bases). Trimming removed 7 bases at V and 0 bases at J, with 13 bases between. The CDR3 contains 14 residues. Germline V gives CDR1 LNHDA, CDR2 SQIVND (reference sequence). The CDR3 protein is CASTGRVLSYEQYF. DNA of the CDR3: TGTGCCAGTACGGGCAGGGTCCTCTCCTACGAGCAGTACTTC.

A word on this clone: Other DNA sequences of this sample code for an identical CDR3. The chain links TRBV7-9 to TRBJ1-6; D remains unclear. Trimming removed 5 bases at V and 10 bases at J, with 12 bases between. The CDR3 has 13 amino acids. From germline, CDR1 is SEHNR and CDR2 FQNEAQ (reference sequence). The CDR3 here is CASSPSGESPLHF. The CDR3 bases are TGTGCCAGCAGCCCCTCCGGGGAGTCACCCCTCCACTTT.

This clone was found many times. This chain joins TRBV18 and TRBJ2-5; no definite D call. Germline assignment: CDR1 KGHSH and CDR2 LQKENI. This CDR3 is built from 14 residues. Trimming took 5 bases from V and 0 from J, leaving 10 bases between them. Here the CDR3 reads CASSFGPYQETQYF. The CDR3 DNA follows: TGTGCCAGCTCATTTGGACCTTACCAAGAGACCCAGTACTTC.

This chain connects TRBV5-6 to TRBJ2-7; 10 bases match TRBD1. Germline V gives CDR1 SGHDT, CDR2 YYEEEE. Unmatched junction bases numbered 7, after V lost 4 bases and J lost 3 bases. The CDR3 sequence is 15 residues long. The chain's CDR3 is CASSPQTGGGYEQYF. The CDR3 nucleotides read TGTGCCAGCAGCCCACAGACAGGGGGCGGCTACGAGCAGTACTTC.

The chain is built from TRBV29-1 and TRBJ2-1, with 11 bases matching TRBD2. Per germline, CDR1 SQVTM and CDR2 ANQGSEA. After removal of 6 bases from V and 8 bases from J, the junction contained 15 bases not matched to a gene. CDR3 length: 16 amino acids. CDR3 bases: TGCAGCGTCTTTACCCTTCCGGGACTAGCGGCCTATGAGCAGTTCTTC. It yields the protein CSVFTLPGLAAYEQFF.

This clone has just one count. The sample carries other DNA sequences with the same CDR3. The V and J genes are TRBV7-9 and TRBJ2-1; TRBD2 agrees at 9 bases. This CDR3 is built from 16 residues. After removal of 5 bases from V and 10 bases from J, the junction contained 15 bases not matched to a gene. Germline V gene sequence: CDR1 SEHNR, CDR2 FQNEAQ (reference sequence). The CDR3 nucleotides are TGTGCCAGCAGCACCGCTGGCGGGAGGGCCCTCCACGAGCAGTTCTTC. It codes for CASSTAGGRALHEQFF.

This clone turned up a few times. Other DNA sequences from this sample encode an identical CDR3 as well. Here the CDR3 DNA reads TGCGCCAGCAGCTTAGGCGGAGCCAACAATGAGCAGTTCTTC. This gives the protein CASSLGGANNEQFF. The rearrangement links TRBV5-1 to TRBJ2-1, with D unclear. V was shortened by 2 bases and J by 5 bases, with 11 bases between the two germline ends. Germline V CDR1 and CDR2: SGHRS, YFSETQ. CDR3 length equals 14 residues.

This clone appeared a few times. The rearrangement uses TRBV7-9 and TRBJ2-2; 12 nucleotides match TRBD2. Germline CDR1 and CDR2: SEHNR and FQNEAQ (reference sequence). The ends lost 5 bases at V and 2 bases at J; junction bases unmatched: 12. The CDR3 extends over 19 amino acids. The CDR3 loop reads CASSPGTSGFLPNTGELFF. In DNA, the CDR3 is TGTGCCAGCAGCCCCGGGACTAGCGGGTTTTTACCTAACACCGGGGAGCTGTTTTTT.

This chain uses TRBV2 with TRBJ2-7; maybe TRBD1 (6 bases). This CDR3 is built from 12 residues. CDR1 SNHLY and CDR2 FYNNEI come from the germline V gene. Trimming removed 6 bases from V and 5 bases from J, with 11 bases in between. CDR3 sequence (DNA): TGTGCCAGCAGGGGTACAGGGAACGAGCAGTACTTC. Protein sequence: CASRGTGNEQYF.

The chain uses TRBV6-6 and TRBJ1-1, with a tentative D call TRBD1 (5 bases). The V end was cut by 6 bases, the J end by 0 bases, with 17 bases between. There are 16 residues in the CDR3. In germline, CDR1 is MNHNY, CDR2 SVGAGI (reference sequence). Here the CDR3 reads CASRDWGTPMNTEAFF. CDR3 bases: TGTGCCAGCAGGGACTGGGGGACCCCTATGAACACTGAAGCTTTCTTT.

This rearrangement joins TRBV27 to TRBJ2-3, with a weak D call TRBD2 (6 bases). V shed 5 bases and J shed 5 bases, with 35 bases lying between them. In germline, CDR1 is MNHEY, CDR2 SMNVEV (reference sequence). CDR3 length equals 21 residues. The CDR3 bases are TGTGCCAGCAGTCCCCCTAGGCGGAGGGACCGAGGGCTAGTTGGGATAGATACGCAGTATTTT. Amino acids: CASSPPRRRDRGLVGIDTQYF.